This TCR beta chain comes out of a study of technical replicates of blood from a few donors. Assay: immunoSEQ multiplex PCR; the TCRdb copy retains only in-frame clones and omits some. The table includes approximately 100,000 clones, around 96% detected once. This TCR was sampled from a human donor in good health. The specimen was T cells isolated from PBMCs.

The chain's CDR3 is CAWSEDNYEQYF. In nucleotides, the CDR3 is TGTGCCTGGAGTGAGGACAACTACGAGCAGTACTTC. The V gene is TRBV30, the J gene TRBJ2-7; tentatively, D is TRBD1 (5 bases). CDR1 GTSNPN and CDR2 SVGIG come from the germline V gene (reference sequence). The CDR3 length is 12 residues. Trimming stripped 1 base from V and 3 bases from J, with 7 bases between.